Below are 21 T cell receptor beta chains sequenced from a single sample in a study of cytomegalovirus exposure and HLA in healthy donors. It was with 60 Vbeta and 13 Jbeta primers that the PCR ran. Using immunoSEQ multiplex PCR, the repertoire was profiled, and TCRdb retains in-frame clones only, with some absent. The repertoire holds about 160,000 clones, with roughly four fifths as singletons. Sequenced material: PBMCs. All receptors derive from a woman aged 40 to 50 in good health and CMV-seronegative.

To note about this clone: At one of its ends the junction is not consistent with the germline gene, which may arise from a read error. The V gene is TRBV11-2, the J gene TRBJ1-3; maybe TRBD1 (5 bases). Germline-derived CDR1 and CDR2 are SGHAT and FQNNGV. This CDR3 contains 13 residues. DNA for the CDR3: TGTGCCAGCAGCTTAGGGCAGGGAAGCACCATATATTTT. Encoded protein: CASSLGQGSTIYF.

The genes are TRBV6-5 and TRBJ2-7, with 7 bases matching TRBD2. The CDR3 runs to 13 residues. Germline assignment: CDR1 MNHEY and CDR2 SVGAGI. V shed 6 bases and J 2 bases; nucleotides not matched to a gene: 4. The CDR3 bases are TGTGCCAGCAGGTCCCGGGAGGCCTACGAGCAGTACTTC. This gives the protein CASRSREAYEQYF.

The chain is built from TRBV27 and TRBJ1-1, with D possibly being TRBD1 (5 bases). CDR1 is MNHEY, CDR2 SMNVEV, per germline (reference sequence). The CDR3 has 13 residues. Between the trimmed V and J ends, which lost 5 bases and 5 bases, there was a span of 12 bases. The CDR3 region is CASSPPGGTEAFF. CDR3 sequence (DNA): TGTGCCAGCAGTCCGCCGGGGGGAACTGAAGCTTTCTTT.

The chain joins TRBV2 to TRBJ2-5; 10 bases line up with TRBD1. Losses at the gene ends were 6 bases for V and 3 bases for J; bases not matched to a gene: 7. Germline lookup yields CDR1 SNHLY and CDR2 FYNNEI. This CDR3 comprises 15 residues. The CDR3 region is CASSLDRGREETQYF. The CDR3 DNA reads TGTGCCAGCAGCCTTGACAGGGGGCGGGAAGAGACCCAGTACTTC.

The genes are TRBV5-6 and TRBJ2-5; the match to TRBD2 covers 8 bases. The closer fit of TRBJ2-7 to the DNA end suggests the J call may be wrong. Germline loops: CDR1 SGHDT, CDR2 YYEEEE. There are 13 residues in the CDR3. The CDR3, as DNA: TGTGCCAGCAGCCTCCGGGGGGGAGACGAGCAGTACTTC. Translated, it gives CASSLRGGDEQYF.

CDR3 coding DNA: TGTGCCTATCCTAGCGGGGAATACAATGAGCAGTTCTTC. This translates into CAYPSGEYNEQFF. The chain employs TRBV2 and TRBJ2-1, with 9 bases matching TRBD2. V trimming: 11 bases; J trimming: 4 bases; junction bases outside the gene matches: 6. In germline, CDR1 is SNHLY, CDR2 FYNNEI. The length of the CDR3 is 13 residues.

CDR3 coding DNA: TGCGCCAGCAGCTTCGGCGGGAGGGAGGACGAGCAGTACTTC. Amino acid sequence: CASSFGGREDEQYF. This rearrangement joins TRBV5-1 to TRBJ2-7; TRBD2 agrees at 9 bases. Per the germline V gene, CDR1 is SGHRS and CDR2 is YFSETQ. The ends lost 2 bases at V and 5 bases at J; junction bases unmatched: 5. This CDR3 contains 14 residues.

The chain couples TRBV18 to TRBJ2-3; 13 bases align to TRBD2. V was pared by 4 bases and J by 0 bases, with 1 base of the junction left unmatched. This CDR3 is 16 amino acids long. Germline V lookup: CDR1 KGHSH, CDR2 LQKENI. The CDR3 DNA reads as TGTGCCAGCTCACGGACTAGCGGGGGTAGCACAGATACGCAGTATTTT. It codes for CASSRTSGGSTDTQYF. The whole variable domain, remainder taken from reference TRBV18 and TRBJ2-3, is NAGVMQNPRHLVRRRGQEARLRCSPMKGHSHVYWYRQLPEEGLKFMVYLQKENIIDESGMPKERFSAEFPKEGPSILRIQQVVRGDSAAYFCASSRTSGGSTDTQYFGPGTRLTVL.

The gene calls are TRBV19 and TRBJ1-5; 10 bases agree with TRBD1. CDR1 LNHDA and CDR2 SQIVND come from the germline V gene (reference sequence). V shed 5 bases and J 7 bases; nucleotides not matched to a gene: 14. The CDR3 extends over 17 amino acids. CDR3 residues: CASSSDRGVLLEQPQHF. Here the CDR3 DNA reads TGTGCCAGTAGTTCGGACAGGGGGGTTCTACTAGAACAGCCCCAGCATTTT.

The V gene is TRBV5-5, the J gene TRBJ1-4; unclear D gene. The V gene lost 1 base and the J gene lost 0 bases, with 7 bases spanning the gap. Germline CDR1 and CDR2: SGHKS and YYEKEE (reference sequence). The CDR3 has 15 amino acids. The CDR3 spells CASSLTSSTNEKLFF. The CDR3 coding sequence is TGTGCCAGCAGCTTGACATCTTCAACTAATGAAAAACTGTTTTTT.

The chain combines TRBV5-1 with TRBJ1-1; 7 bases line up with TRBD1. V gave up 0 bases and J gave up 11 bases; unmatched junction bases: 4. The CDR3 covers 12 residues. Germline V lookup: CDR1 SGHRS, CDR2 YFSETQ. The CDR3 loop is CASSLGDSRAFF. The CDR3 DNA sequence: TGCGCCAGCAGCTTGGGGGACAGTCGTGCTTTCTTT.

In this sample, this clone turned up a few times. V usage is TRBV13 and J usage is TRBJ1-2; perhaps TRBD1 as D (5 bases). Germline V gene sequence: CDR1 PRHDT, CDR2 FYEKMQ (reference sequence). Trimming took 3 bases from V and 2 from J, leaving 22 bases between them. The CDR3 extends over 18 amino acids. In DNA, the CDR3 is TGTGCCAGCAGCTTGTTACCGGGGGATGAACCACGAAACTATGGCTACACCTTC. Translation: CASSLLPGDEPRNYGYTF. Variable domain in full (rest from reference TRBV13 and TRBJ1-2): AAGVIQSPRHLIKEKRETATLKCYPIPRHDTVYWYQQGPGQDPQFLISFYEKMQSDKGSIPDRFSAQQFSDYHSELNMSSLELGDSALYFCASSLLPGDEPRNYGYTFGSGTRLTVV.

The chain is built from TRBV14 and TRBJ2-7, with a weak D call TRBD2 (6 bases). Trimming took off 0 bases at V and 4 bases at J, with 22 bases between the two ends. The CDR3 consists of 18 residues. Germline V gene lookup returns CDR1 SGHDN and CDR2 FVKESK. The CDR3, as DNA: TGTGCCAGCAGCCAAGATCTGAGGACTAAAAGTTCGAGTTACGAGCAGTACTTC. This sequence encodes CASSQDLRTKSSSYEQYF.

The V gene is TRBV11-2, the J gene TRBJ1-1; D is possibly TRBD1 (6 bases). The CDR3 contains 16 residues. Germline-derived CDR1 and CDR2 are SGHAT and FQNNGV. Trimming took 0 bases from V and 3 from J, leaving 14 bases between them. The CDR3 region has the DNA TGTGCCAGCAGCTTAGAGGGGGGGGCCAGGGACACTGAAGCTTTCTTT. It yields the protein CASSLEGGARDTEAFF.

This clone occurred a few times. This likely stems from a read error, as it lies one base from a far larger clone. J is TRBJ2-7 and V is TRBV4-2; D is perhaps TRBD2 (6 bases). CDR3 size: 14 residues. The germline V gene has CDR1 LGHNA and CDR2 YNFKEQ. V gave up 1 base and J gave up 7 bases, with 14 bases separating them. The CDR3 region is CASSQGPGLGEQYF. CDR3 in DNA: TGTGCCAGCAGCCAAGGGCCGGGACTGGGGGAGCAGTACTTC.

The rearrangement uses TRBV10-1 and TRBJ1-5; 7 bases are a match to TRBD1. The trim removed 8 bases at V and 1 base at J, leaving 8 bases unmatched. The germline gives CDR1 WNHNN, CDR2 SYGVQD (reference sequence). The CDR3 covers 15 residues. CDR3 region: CASGLGQDSNQPQHF. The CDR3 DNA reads TGCGCCAGCGGGCTCGGACAGGACAGCAATCAGCCCCAGCATTTT.

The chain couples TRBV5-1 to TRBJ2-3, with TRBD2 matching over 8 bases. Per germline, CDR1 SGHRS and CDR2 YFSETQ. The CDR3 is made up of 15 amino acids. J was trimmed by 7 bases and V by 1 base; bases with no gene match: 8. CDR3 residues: CASSLYGGANHTQYF. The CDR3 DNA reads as TGCGCCAGCAGCTTGTACGGGGGGGCCAATCATACGCAGTATTTT. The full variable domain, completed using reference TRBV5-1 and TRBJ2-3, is KAGVTQTPRYLIKTRGQQVTLSCSPISGHRSVSWYQQTPGQGLQFLFEYFSETQRNKGNFPGRFSGRQFSNSRSEMNVSTLELGDSALYLCASSLYGGANHTQYFGPGTRLTVL.

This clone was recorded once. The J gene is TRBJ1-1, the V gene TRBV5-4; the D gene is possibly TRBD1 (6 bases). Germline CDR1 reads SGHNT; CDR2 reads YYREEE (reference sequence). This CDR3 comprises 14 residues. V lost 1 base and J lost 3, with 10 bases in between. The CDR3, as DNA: TGTGCCAGCAGCTTGAACAGGGAAGACACTGAAGCTTTCTTT. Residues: CASSLNREDTEAFF.

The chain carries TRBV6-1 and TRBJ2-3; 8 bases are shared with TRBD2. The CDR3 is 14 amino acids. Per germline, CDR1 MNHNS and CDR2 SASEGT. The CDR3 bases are TGTGACACCGGCGGGGGGTCAGGCACAGATACGCAGTATTTT. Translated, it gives CDTGGGSGTDTQYF.

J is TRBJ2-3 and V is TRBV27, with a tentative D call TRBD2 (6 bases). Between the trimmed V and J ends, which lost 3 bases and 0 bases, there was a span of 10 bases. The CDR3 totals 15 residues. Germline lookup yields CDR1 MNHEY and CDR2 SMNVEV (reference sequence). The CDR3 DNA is TGTGCCAGCAGTTTCCGCCGGGGGAGCACAGATACGCAGTATTTT. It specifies CASSFRRGSTDTQYF.

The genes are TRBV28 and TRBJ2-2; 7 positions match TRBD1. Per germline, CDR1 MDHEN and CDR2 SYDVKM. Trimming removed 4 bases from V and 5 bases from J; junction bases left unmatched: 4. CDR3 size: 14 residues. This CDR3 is CASSWDRGTGELFF. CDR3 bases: TGTGCCAGCAGTTGGGACAGAGGAACCGGGGAGCTGTTTTTT.